One T cell receptor (beta chain) is described in this entry. Its antigen remains unknown. In the same sample, other DNA sequences code for this CDR3. The sample comes from a study of cytomegalovirus exposure and HLA in healthy donors. Primers for the PCR totalled 60 Vbeta and 13 Jbeta. The assay was immunoSEQ multiplex PCR, and TCRdb's table has in-frame clones only and misses some. In the table there are about 190,000 clones, about four fifths of which are singletons. General study points: Association with HLA alleles at 0.05 false discovery rate was found for some 18,000 TCR beta sequences in a later analysis.

Germline CDR1 reads SGDLS; CDR2 reads YYNGEE. The CDR3 contains 14 residues. V shed 2 bases and J shed 0 bases, with 8 bases lying between them. This TCR came from a man younger than 30 in good health and CMV-seronegative. The V gene is TRBV9, the J gene TRBJ1-1; perhaps TRBD1 as D (6 bases). Sequencing was done on a sample of PBMCs. DNA for the CDR3: TGTGCCAGCAGCGTGGGACAAGTGAACACTGAAGCTTTCTTT. Encoded protein: CASSVGQVNTEAFF.